This T cell receptor (beta chain) was sequenced for a study of human T cells and chemical hapten exposure. Germline CDR1 and CDR2: SQVTM and ANQGSEA. The CDR3 contains 14 residues. Unmatched junction bases numbered 7, after V lost 0 bases and J lost 8 bases. TCRdb passed the RACE reads through MiXCR, listing each CDR3 protein once. Among fewer than 50,000 distinct CDR3 sequences listed, approximately 7.6% were seen once. Specified time point: pre-sensitization, week 0. Treatment indicated: therapeutic diphenylcyclopropenone sensitization with weekly scalp DPC. This clonotype occurred many times. This receptor was obtained from a woman between 45 and 60 years old with alopecia areata. Some clones in this sample may be carry-over from other donors' samples. The specimen was whole blood, collected in connection with sensitization to the hapten diphenylcyclopropenone (DPC). The V gene is TRBV29-1, the J gene TRBJ1-2, with TRBD1 identical over 9 bases. The CDR3 nucleotides read TGCAGCGTTGAAGATCAGGGGACAGGGACGGGCTACACCTTC. It encodes CSVEDQGTGTGYTF.